This T cell receptor beta chain was obtained from a study of blood T cell repertoires in COVID-19. Study in general: There were acute and convalescent COVID-19 samples, and they came from the United States, Italy and Spain. T cells, B-cell-depleted T cells, or PBMCs provided the cDNA or gDNA that served as material.

Per the original methods: Amplification of reference gene primers provided the estimated nucleated cell counts. Generated by immunoSEQ multiplex PCR, the TCRdb table keeps only in-frame clones and is missing some. That table is the source of V, J and clone size, and D and trimming were worked out from the DNA. The sample has 90,000 or so clones, roughly 88% seen once. This clone was counted many times. The CDR3 length is 13 residues. Germline values: CDR1 KGHSH, CDR2 LQKENI. Between the trimmed V and J ends, which lost 3 bases and 10 bases, there was a span of 15 bases. Specimen: peripheral blood. The receptor's source is a man aged 45-65 years with active COVID-19. V gene TRBV18 combines with J gene TRBJ1-1, with D possibly TRBD1 on 5 matching bases. CDR3 sequence: CASSPTATVGAFF. In DNA form, the CDR3 reads TGTGCCAGCTCACCGACCGCGACAGTCGGAGCTTTCTTT.